This TCR beta chain is from a study of cytotoxic CD8 clonotypes in ibrutinib-treated CLL. V was trimmed by 0 bases and J by 9 bases, leaving 9 bases between them. CDR1 SGHAT and CDR2 FQNNGV come from the germline V gene. This CDR3 has 12 amino acids. TCRdb keeps only in-frame clones here, not all; method: immunoSEQ multiplex PCR. The table has roughly 51,000 clones, around 53% seen once. The chain combines TRBV11-2 with TRBJ2-7; D call uncertain. This clonotype was obtained from a human donor with chronic lymphocytic leukemia. This sample comprised PBMCs, obtained after 12 months of ibrutinib treatment. The CDR3 loop reads CASSLDQLGQYF. The CDR3 nucleotides are TGTGCCAGCAGCTTAGACCAGCTGGGGCAGTACTTC.